The clone carrying this T cell receptor (beta chain) was detected many times. What it binds is not known. Germline V lookup: CDR1 SGHTA, CDR2 FQGNSA. The CDR3 runs to 15 residues. Trimming at V came to 6 bases and at J to 2 bases, leaving 7 bases not matched to a gene. The sample is drawn from a study of T cell repertoires in cytomegalovirus infection. On the study more broadly: Public TCR beta signatures were indicative of both CMV infection and a matching HLA type.

Whole-study findings and limits: The cumulative frequency of public TCR beta families identified carriers of CMV plus the relevant HLA. CMV-specific HLA-C-restricted TCR beta clonotypes dominated the ex vivo response.

From the reads, TCRdb called clonotypes with MiXCR, one entry per CDR3 protein. The profile shows roughly 45,000 distinct CDR3 sequences, about a fifth of them singletons. J is TRBJ1-1 and V is TRBV7-2; TRBD1 agrees at 9 bases. The source was CD8+ T cells from cultured PBMCs, collected from culture after CMV antigen stimulation. The origin of this receptor is a human donor in good health (CMV status not recorded). Some clones in this sample may be carry-over from other donors' samples. CDR3 coding DNA: TGTGCCAGCAGGCTCCCCACAGGGGGCAACACTGAAGCTTTCTTT. This translates into CASRLPTGGNTEAFF.